The rows below give T cell receptor beta chains drawn from one sample of a study of vaccination and CD4 T cells after COVID-19. Antigens for these TCRs are unknown. MiXCR, applied by TCRdb to the PCR reads, yields one record per CDR3 protein. The data contain around 20,000 distinct CDR3 sequences, approximately 59% of them singletons. The source was CD4+ T cells from blood, cultured in vitro, collected after SARS-CoV-2 vaccination. The receptors derive from a human donor who received a COVID-19 vaccine. The CDR3 runs from the conserved cysteine through the conserved F or W. The order of the fields is clone size, D gene, V gene, J gene, CDR3 DNA, CDR3 protein. D genes are given only for firm matches. A row's size may be missing; if present it is once, few, many or a size class.

once	TRBD1	TRBV2	TRBJ1-2	TGTGCCAGCAGGGACAGGTACTATGGCTACACCTTC	CASRDRYYGYTF
few	TRBD2	TRBV12-3/TRBV12-4	TRBJ2-3	TGTGCCAGCAGTTTAGTGACTAGCCGGGCAGATACGCAGTATTTT	CASSLVTSRADTQYF
-	-	TRBV7-2	TRBJ1-5	TGTGCCAGCAGCTCATGGACAACGGGGATTTATAGCAATCAGCCCCAGCATTTT	CASSSWTTGIYSNQPQHF
-	-	TRBV2	TRBJ2-3	TGTGCCAGCAGTGTAGGGACAGATACGCAGTATTTT	CASSVGTDTQYF
-	-	TRBV11-2	TRBJ2-5	TGTGCCAGCAGCTTAGGAGCCCAAGAGACCCAGTACTTC	CASSLGAQETQYF
-	-	TRBV30	TRBJ2-5	TGTGCCTGGATTTCTCGTGACCGCTACCAAGAGACCCAGTACTTC	CAWISRDRYQETQYF
-	TRBD1	TRBV19	TRBJ1-1	TGTGCCAGTAGTCAGGACAGGGCCCACATGAACACTGAAGCTTTCTTT	CASSQDRAHMNTEAFF
-	TRBD1	TRBV24-1	TRBJ1-1	TGTGCCACCAGGCGTACAGGGGCGGTCGGCACTGAAGCTTTCTTT	CATRRTGAVGTEAFF
-	-	TRBV12-3/TRBV12-4	TRBJ2-2	TGTGCCAGCAGTTTAAGCGCGACCGGGGAGCTGTTTTTT	CASSLSATGELFF
-	-	TRBV24-1	TRBJ2-2	TGTGCCACCAGTGATTTTGGGGGACGCAGGAGGGCCGGGGAGCTGTTTTTT	CATSDFGGRRRAGELFF
once	-	TRBV11-3	TRBJ1-1	TGTGCCAGCAGCCGCGGAGGGACACGGGGGAACACTGAAGCTTTCTTT	CASSRGGTRGNTEAFF
few	TRBD1	TRBV6-1	TRBJ2-1	TGTGCCAGCAGCAGCCGGGACAGGGGTGGCAATGAGCAGTTCTTC	CASSSRDRGGNEQFF
-	-	TRBV7-2	TRBJ2-3	TGTGCCAGCAGCTTATATGGCACAGATACGCAGTATTTT	CASSLYGTDTQYF
-	-	TRBV6-1	TRBJ2-7	TGTGCCAGCAGTGATCTGGTCCCTGGCGAGCAGTACTTC	CASSDLVPGEQYF
-	TRBD1	TRBV27	TRBJ1-1	TGTGCCAGCAGAGGGGACAGGGGTGCTGAAGCTTTCTTT	CASRGDRGAEAFF
-	-	TRBV24-1	TRBJ2-7	TGTGCCACCAGTGAGGGGACCCTCCCCCGCTACGAGCAGTACTTC	CATSEGTLPRYEQYF
-	TRBD1	TRBV6-5	TRBJ1-2	TGTGCCAGCAGTTACTCGAACAGGGGCGATGGCTACACCTTC	CASSYSNRGDGYTF
-	-	TRBV10-3	TRBJ2-5	TGTGCCATCAGGGGTCTCGAGACCCAGTACTTC	CAIRGLETQYF
-	TRBD1	TRBV7-9	TRBJ2-1	TGTGCCAGCAGCCGATGGACAGGATCGTACAATGAGCAGTTCTTC	CASSRWTGSYNEQFF
once	-	TRBV23-1	TRBJ1-2	TGCGCCAGCAGTCAACCCGGCGGGTTTAGTGTGGACTATGGCTACACCTTC	CASSQPGGFSVDYGYTF
-	-	TRBV7-2	TRBJ1-2	TGTGCCAGCAGCTTAGCCACGGGTATTAACTATGGCTACACCTTC	CASSLATGINYGYTF
-	-	TRBV20-1	TRBJ1-3	TGCAGTGCTAGAGATCTCGAGGTGAGAGGAAACACCATATATTTT	CSARDLEVRGNTIYF
few	TRBD1	TRBV7-9	TRBJ1-1	TGTGCCAGCAGCTTAGCGGGAAGGGGGCTCAAGCAGAACACTGAAGCTTTCTTT	CASSLAGRGLKQNTEAFF
few	TRBD1	TRBV30	TRBJ2-3	TGTGCCTGGAGCGAGGACAGGGTGGCAGATACGCAGTATTTT	CAWSEDRVADTQYF
-	-	TRBV30	TRBJ1-5	TGTGCCTGGAGCCTTAGAACCGGGACGGGGAATCAGCCCCAGCATTTT	CAWSLRTGTGNQPQHF
few	TRBD2	TRBV11-3	TRBJ2-7	TGTGCCAGCAGCTCCTCTATAGCGGGGGGCCTCTACGAGCAGTACTTC	CASSSSIAGGLYEQYF
-	TRBD2	TRBV6-1	TRBJ2-1	TGTGCCAGCAGTGCGGGCAGGGGGCTAGCGGGGGGGCGAGATGAGCAGTTCTTC	CASSAGRGLAGGRDEQFF